The T cell receptor (beta chain) described here comes from a study of OX40 agonist ivuxolimab in advanced cancers. About the research overall: Participants averaged approximately 65 years of age (range roughly 23 to 79) and were under 90% male. One patient with hepatocellular carcinoma and two with cutaneous melanoma, three in all, had partial responses.

The V end lost 7 bases, the J end lost 3 bases, and 16 bases lay between the germline ends. Per the germline V gene, CDR1 is MNHEY and CDR2 is SVGAGI. The CDR3 consists of 14 residues. Sequencing was performed with immunoSEQ multiplex PCR; in TCRdb, only in-frame clones are kept and a portion is missing. The profile covers around 67,000 clones, with about 80% appearing a single time and around 2.3% taken by the ten largest. Patients with autoimmune history or systemic immunosuppression were excluded. The chain carries TRBV6-5 and TRBJ2-7, with a possible D match to TRBD1 (5 bases). The receptor comes from an adult with an advanced solid tumor such as melanoma, head and neck, liver or kidney cancer. The source material was CD4+ or CD8+ T cells sorted from blood, sampled in a trial of the OX40 agonist ivuxolimab. In DNA form, the CDR3 reads TGTGCCAGCATCCAGCTGGGGCCCCGCTACGAGCAGTACTTC. It specifies CASIQLGPRYEQYF.